This T cell receptor beta chain appears in the sequencing data of a study of blood T cell repertoires in COVID-19. The V gene end was trimmed by 4 bases and the J gene end by 0 bases; junction bases not matched to a gene: 9. CDR3 length: 18 residues. The germline gives CDR1 SGHTA, CDR2 FQGNSA. Profiling relied on immunoSEQ multiplex PCR, and the TCRdb table lists in-frame clones only, not all of them. Counted here are roughly 260,000 clones, more than 85% occurring once; the ten biggest clones make up 2% to 3%. The sequence was collected from a person aged 18 to 35 with COVID-19, enrolled during active disease. V gene TRBV7-2 combines with J gene TRBJ2-1, with 10 positions matching TRBD1. Sequenced input: peripheral blood. The CDR3 region has the DNA TGTGCCAGCAGCTCAAGAGTCGACAGGGGGCCCTCCTACAATGAGCAGTTCTTC. Amino acids: CASSSRVDRGPSYNEQFF. The complete variable domain, with remaining parts taken from reference TRBV7-2 and TRBJ2-1, reads GAGVSQSPSNKVTEKGKDVELRCDPISGHTALYWYRQSLGQGLEFLIYFQGNSAPDKSGLPSDRFSAERTGGSVSTLTIQRTQQEDSAVYLCASSSRVDRGPSYNEQFFGPGTRLTVL.